The 17 T cell receptor beta chains reported below all come from one sample, sequenced in a study of T cells in localized non-small cell lung cancer. The method was immunoSEQ multiplex PCR; TCRdb's version includes in-frame clones alone and lacks a portion of them. The sample lists 12,000 or so clones, about 85% seen once, with about 8.6% in the top ten. Sample: peripheral blood, taken before any cancer treatment. These receptors all stem from a male donor at least 60 years old with stage III lung adenocarcinoma.

The chain links TRBV6-1 to TRBJ1-3; D call uncertain. In germline, CDR1 is MNHNS, CDR2 SASEGT. Trimming removed 8 bases from V and 0 bases from J, with 5 bases in between. The CDR3 contains 12 residues. The DNA of the CDR3 is TGTGCCAGCCTATCCTCTGGAAACACCATATATTTT. Translated, it gives CASLSSGNTIYF.

The J gene is TRBJ1-6, the V gene TRBV6-6; perhaps TRBD1 as D (6 bases). Germline loops: CDR1 MNHNY, CDR2 SVGAGI (reference sequence). V was cut by 4 bases and J by 4 bases, with 11 bases left in between. The CDR3 covers 15 residues. CDR3 sequence (DNA): TGTGCCAGCAGTTTAAACAGGGATTATAATTCACCCCTCCACTTT. It encodes CASSLNRDYNSPLHF.

V gene TRBV6-1 combines with J gene TRBJ2-7, with D perhaps matching TRBD2 (6 bases). The CDR3 consists of 10 residues. Trimming pared 8 bases from V and 4 bases from J, leaving 6 bases between. Germline-derived CDR1 and CDR2 are MNHNS and SASEGT. The CDR3 sequence is CASAGYEQYF. DNA for the CDR3: TGTGCCAGCGCGGGATACGAGCAGTACTTC.

The V call is TRBV28, the J call TRBJ2-1; the D is unclear. V was clipped by 2 bases and J by 7 bases, with 15 bases between them. Germline CDR1 and CDR2: MDHEN and SYDVKM. This CDR3 has 15 amino acids. The CDR3 is CASSLDWRSTNEQFF. The CDR3 nucleotides are TGTGCCAGCAGTTTAGACTGGCGATCAACGAATGAGCAGTTCTTC. The full variable domain, rest sourced from reference TRBV28 and TRBJ2-1, is DVKVTQSSRYLVKRTGEKVFLECVQDMDHENMFWYRQDPGLGLRLIYFSYDVKMKEKGDIPEGYSVSREKKERFSLILESASTNQTSMYLCASSLDWRSTNEQFFGPGTRLTVL.

CDR3 sequence reads: CASSLGAGDGEQFF. The CDR3 DNA is TGTGCCAGCAGCTTAGGAGCGGGAGACGGTGAGCAGTTCTTC. J is TRBJ2-1 and V is TRBV7-3, with TRBD2 identical over 8 bases. Unmatched junction bases numbered 6, after V lost 2 bases and J lost 9 bases. CDR1 is SGHTA and CDR2 is FQGTGA in the germline V gene. This CDR3 contains 14 residues.

For the CDR3, the DNA is TGTGCCAGCAGCGTAAGCGCGATCAATGAGCAGTTCTTC. It translates to CASSVSAINEQFF. The rearrangement joins TRBV9 to TRBJ2-1; no reliable D call. The CDR3 length is 13 residues. V lost 1 base, J lost 6 bases, and 8 bases lay in between. In germline, CDR1 is SGDLS, CDR2 YYNGEE.

This clone was found a few times. V and J are TRBV28 and TRBJ1-4; D not certain. Germline CDR1 is MDHEN and CDR2 is SYDVKM. Trimming removed 5 bases at V and 5 bases at J, with 12 bases between. CDR3 length: 14 residues. The CDR3: CASSSPGLNEKLFF. The CDR3 DNA reads as TGTGCCAGCAGTAGTCCGGGGTTAAATGAAAAACTGTTTTTT. The complete variable domain, with remaining parts taken from reference TRBV28 and TRBJ1-4, reads DVKVTQSSRYLVKRTGEKVFLECVQDMDHENMFWYRQDPGLGLRLIYFSYDVKMKEKGDIPEGYSVSREKKERFSLILESASTNQTSMYLCASSSPGLNEKLFFGSGTQLSVL.

In this sample, this clone turned up a few times. The V call is TRBV7-8, the J call TRBJ2-4; D is possibly TRBD2 (5 bases). The V end was cut by 1 base, the J end by 6 bases, with 10 bases between. CDR1 and CDR2 (germline): SGHVS, FQNEAQ. The CDR3 totals 14 residues. The CDR3 is CASSLVGRGNIQYF. CDR3 bases: TGTGCCAGCAGCTTAGTAGGACGGGGAAACATTCAGTACTTC.

The rearrangement links TRBV19 to TRBJ1-2, with a possible D match to TRBD1 (6 bases). The CDR3 sequence is 15 residues long. Trimming pared 3 bases from V and 4 bases from J, leaving 15 bases between. Germline V gene lookup returns CDR1 LNHDA and CDR2 SQIVND (reference sequence). CDR3 loop: CASSILPRDIYGYTF. The CDR3 DNA is TGTGCCAGTAGTATCCTCCCCCGGGACATCTATGGCTACACCTTC.

V is TRBV27 and J is TRBJ2-7; D is possibly TRBD1 (5 bases). The CDR3 spans 13 residues. With 0 bases removed from V and 3 bases from J, the gap between germline ends came to 6 bases. CDR1 is MNHEY, CDR2 SMNVEV, per germline (reference sequence). The CDR3 region has the DNA TGTGCCAGCAGTTTATCAGGGGACTACGAGCAGTACTTC. The encoded protein is CASSLSGDYEQYF.

CDR3 sequence: CASSLDISSSYNEQFF. As DNA, the CDR3 is TGTGCCAGCAGCTTGGATATATCCAGCTCCTACAATGAGCAGTTCTTC. This rearrangement joins TRBV5-4 to TRBJ2-1, with D unclear. Trimming shortened V by 0 bases and J by 0 bases, and 10 bases separated the two germline ends. Germline V lookup: CDR1 SGHNT, CDR2 YYREEE (reference sequence). The CDR3 is 16 residues long. The full variable domain, with the rest looked up from reference TRBV5-4 and TRBJ2-1, is ETGVTQSPTHLIKTRGQQVTLRCSSQSGHNTVSWYQQALGQGPQFIFQYYREEENGRGNFPPRFSGLQFPNYSSELNVNALELDDSALYLCASSLDISSSYNEQFFGPGTRLTVL.

The chain joins TRBV7-2 to TRBJ2-2; no reliable D call. In germline, CDR1 is SGHTA, CDR2 FQGNSA. The CDR3 sequence is 16 residues long. Trimming shortened V by 2 bases and J by 2 bases, and 12 bases separated the two germline ends. CDR3: CASSLMAMINTGELFF. CDR3 coding DNA: TGTGCCAGCAGCTTAATGGCGATGATTAACACCGGGGAGCTGTTTTTT.

The rearrangement uses TRBV5-1 and TRBJ2-2, with D perhaps TRBD2 (5 bases). V was pared by 0 bases and J by 10 bases, with 10 bases between. This CDR3 has 13 residues. The germline V gene encodes CDR1 SGHRS and CDR2 YFSETQ. The CDR3 reads CASSLGGIAELFF. CDR3 sequence (DNA): TGCGCCAGCAGCTTGGGAGGGATCGCGGAGCTGTTTTTT. The variable domain in full, completed from reference TRBV5-1 and TRBJ2-2, reads KAGVTQTPRYLIKTRGQQVTLSCSPISGHRSVSWYQQTPGQGLQFLFEYFSETQRNKGNFPGRFSGRQFSNSRSEMNVSTLELGDSALYLCASSLGGIAELFFGEGSRLTVL.

The V and J genes are TRBV4-3 and TRBJ2-2; no clear D. The CDR3 is 13 amino acids. Trimming removed 4 bases from V and 9 bases from J, with 12 bases in between. From germline, CDR1 is LGHNA and CDR2 YSLEER. The DNA of the CDR3 is TGCGCCAGCAGCCTAGACACCCAAAGGGAGCTGTTTTTT. Translating it yields CASSLDTQRELFF.

The chain combines TRBV7-9 with TRBJ2-1; D is possibly TRBD2 (6 bases). Germline V gives CDR1 SEHNR, CDR2 FQNEAQ (reference sequence). V was shortened by 2 bases and J by 8 bases, with 7 bases between the two germline ends. The CDR3 totals 12 residues. CDR3 region: CASSLLADEQFF. CDR3 sequence (DNA): TGTGCCAGCAGCTTATTAGCGGATGAGCAGTTCTTC.

The chain combines TRBV13 with TRBJ2-3; no firm D call. Trimming left V 5 bases short and J 1 base short, with 19 bases between. Germline lookup yields CDR1 PRHDT and CDR2 FYEKMQ (reference sequence). There are 17 residues in the CDR3. The CDR3, as DNA: TGTGCCAGCAGCCTAATTATAGGAATCACCGGCACAGATACGCAGTATTTT. Translating gives CASSLIIGITGTDTQYF.

A single count supports this clone. The rearrangement uses TRBV27 and TRBJ2-2, with 7 bases identical to TRBD2. Trimming took 6 bases from V and 0 from J; bases not matched to a gene: 7. Germline values: CDR1 MNHEY, CDR2 SMNVEV (reference sequence). CDR3 length: 16 residues. CDR3 nucleotides: TGTGCCAGCAGGCCGGAGCGGGATTCGAACACCGGGGAGCTGTTTTTT. Protein sequence: CASRPERDSNTGELFF.